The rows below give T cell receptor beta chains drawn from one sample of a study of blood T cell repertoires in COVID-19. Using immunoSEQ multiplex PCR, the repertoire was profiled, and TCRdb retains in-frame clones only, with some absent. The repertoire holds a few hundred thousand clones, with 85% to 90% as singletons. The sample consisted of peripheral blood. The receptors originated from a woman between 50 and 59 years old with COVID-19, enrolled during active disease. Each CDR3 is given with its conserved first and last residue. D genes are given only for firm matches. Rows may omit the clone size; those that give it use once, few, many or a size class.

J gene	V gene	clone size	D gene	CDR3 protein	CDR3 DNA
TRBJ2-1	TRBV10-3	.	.	CAISGGDEQFF	TGTGCCATCAGTGGGGGCGATGAGCAGTTCTTC
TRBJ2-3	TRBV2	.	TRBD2	CASSSTTSGYTDTQYF	TGTGCCAGCAGTTCTACGACTAGCGGGTACACAGATACGCAGTATTTT
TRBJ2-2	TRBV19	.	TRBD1	CASSIGQGAGGELFF	TGTGCCAGTAGTATTGGACAGGGGGCCGGCGGGGAGCTGTTTTTT
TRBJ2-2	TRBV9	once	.	CASSQNTGELFF	TGTGCCAGCAGCCAGAACACCGGGGAGCTGTTTTTT
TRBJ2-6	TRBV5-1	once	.	CASSYGSGANVLTF	TGCGCCAGCAGCTACGGGTCTGGGGCCAACGTCCTGACTTTC
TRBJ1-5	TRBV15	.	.	CATSRAGTINQPQHF	TGTGCCACCAGCAGAGCCGGGACAATCAATCAGCCCCAGCATTTT
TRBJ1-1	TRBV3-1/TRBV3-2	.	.	CASSQDFREAFF	TGTGCCAGCAGCCAAGATTTTAGAGAAGCTTTCTTT
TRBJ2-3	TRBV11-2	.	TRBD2	CASSRGLAGDGDTQYF	TGTGCCAGCAGCAGGGGACTAGCGGGAGATGGGGATACGCAGTATTTT
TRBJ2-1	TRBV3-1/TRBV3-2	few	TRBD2	CASSPWSSGGGREQFF	TGTGCCAGCAGCCCCTGGTCTAGCGGGGGGGGAAGAGAGCAGTTCTTC
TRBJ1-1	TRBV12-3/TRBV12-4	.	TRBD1	CASSGQGDSEAFF	TGTGCCAGCAGCGGACAGGGGGACAGTGAAGCTTTCTTT
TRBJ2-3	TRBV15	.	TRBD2	CATSSGTTLYTQYF	TGTGCCACCAGCAGTGGGACTACCTTATATACGCAGTATTTT
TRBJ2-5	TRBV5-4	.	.	CASSPRGRQETQYF	TGTGCCAGCAGCCCCAGGGGTCGACAAGAGACCCAGTACTTC